Shown below are 27 T cell receptor beta chains from a single sample sequenced in a study of blood T cell repertoires in COVID-19. This table comes from immunoSEQ multiplex PCR, and its TCRdb copy is limited to in-frame clones, with some not included. The sample has some 140,000 clones, around 79% seen once. The sequencing sample was made of peripheral blood. These receptors all come from a man of 80 years or more with acute or convalescent COVID-19.

The genes are TRBV18 and TRBJ1-2; D is unclear. Germline CDR1 and CDR2: KGHSH and LQKENI. CDR3 size: 16 residues. V was trimmed by 0 bases and J by 0 bases, leaving 11 bases between them. The CDR3 region has the DNA TGTGCCAGCTCACCACCGTCATACAGAGCTAACTATGGCTACACCTTC. Residues: CASSPPSYRANYGYTF.

This clone showed up many times. The V gene is TRBV5-1, the J gene TRBJ1-1, with 8 positions matching TRBD1. The CDR3 is 16 amino acids. Losses at the gene ends were 0 bases for V and 6 bases for J; bases not matched to a gene: 10. Germline CDR1 and CDR2: SGHRS and YFSETQ. CDR3 DNA: TGCGCCAGCAGCTTGGGCGTCAGGGGGCAGGGATCTGAAGCTTTCTTT. Residues: CASSLGVRGQGSEAFF. The full variable domain, rest sourced from reference TRBV5-1 and TRBJ1-1, is KAGVTQTPRYLIKTRGQQVTLSCSPISGHRSVSWYQQTPGQGLQFLFEYFSETQRNKGNFPGRFSGRQFSNSRSEMNVSTLELGDSALYLCASSLGVRGQGSEAFFGQGTRLTVV.

This clone has a single count. The CDR3 region is CASSPIRDRVEKLFF. The DNA for the CDR3 is TGCGCCAGCAGCCCGATCCGGGACAGAGTAGAAAAACTGTTTTTT. The rearrangement links TRBV4-1 to TRBJ1-4; 7 bases are shared with TRBD1. The germline CDR1 and CDR2 sequences are MGHRA and YSYEKL. V shed 4 bases, J shed 8 bases, and the junction held 10 bases outside the gene matches. This CDR3 contains 15 residues.

The CDR3 nucleotides are TGTGCCAGCAGTTCAGACTCCTACAATGAGCAGTTCTTC. Residues: CASSSDSYNEQFF. The J gene is TRBJ2-1, the V gene TRBV3-1 (or the pseudogene TRBV3-2); no firm D call. Germline CDR1 LGHDT, CDR2 YNNKEL (reference sequence). The V and J ends lost 6 bases and 0 bases respectively, with 6 bases between them. The CDR3 has 13 amino acids.

CDR3 loop: CASSKSHRGRWETQYF. CDR3 nucleotides: TGTGCCAGCAGCAAAAGCCACAGGGGGCGATGGGAGACCCAGTACTTC. V usage is TRBV21-1 and J usage is TRBJ2-5; the D call of TRBD1 is as the table states it, not checked on the DNA. TRBV21-1 is a pseudogene segment. The CDR3 is made up of 16 amino acids.

The CDR3, as DNA: TGCGCCAGCAGCTGGCAGGGGTCAAAAGAGACCCAGTACTTC. Translating it yields CASSWQGSKETQYF. The rearrangement uses TRBV5-1 and TRBJ2-5, with D perhaps TRBD1 (6 bases). The V end lost 3 bases, the J end lost 3 bases, and 12 bases lay between the germline ends. The CDR3 spans 14 residues. Germline CDR1 is SGHRS and CDR2 is YFSETQ.

This sequence joins TRBV25-1 and TRBJ1-4; TRBD1 might be the D (6 bases). Deletions cut 8 bases from V and 7 bases from J, with 14 bases between. The CDR3 has 13 residues. Germline lookup yields CDR1 MGHDK and CDR2 SYGVNS. The CDR3 protein is CASRRGATEKLFF. In DNA, the CDR3 is TGTGCCAGCCGCCGGGGGGCGACTGAAAAACTGTTTTTT. Full variable domain (remainder filled in from reference TRBV25-1 and TRBJ1-4): EADIYQTPRYLVIGTGKKITLECSQTMGHDKMYWYQQDPGMELHLIHYSYGVNSTEKGDLSSESTVSRIRTEHFPLTLESARPSHTSQYLCASRRGATEKLFFGSGTQLSVL.

The chain combines TRBV10-3 with TRBJ1-1, with TRBD1 matching 7 bases. The J segment lost 7 bases and the V segment lost 8 bases, leaving 13 bases of the junction unmatched. The CDR3 covers 14 residues. Germline-derived CDR1 and CDR2 are ENHRY and SYGVKD. The CDR3 DNA follows: TGTGCCATCGGGGGGACAGTATTGGCGGATGAAGCTTTCTTT. Translating gives CAIGGTVLADEAFF.

CDR3 sequence (DNA): TGTGCCGCGGGGACAGGGGGCAATCAGCCCCAGCATTTT. Protein: CAAGTGGNQPQHF. V and J are TRBV28 and TRBJ1-5; 10 positions match TRBD1. V shed 11 bases, J shed 2 bases, and the junction held 3 bases outside the gene matches. CDR3 size: 13 residues. From germline, CDR1 is MDHEN and CDR2 SYDVKM. The entire variable domain, with the rest obtained from reference TRBV28 and TRBJ1-5, is as follows: DVKVTQSSRYLVKRTGEKVFLECVQDMDHENMFWYRQDPGLGLRLIYFSYDVKMKEKGDIPEGYSVSREKKERFSLILESASTNQTSMYLCAAGTGGNQPQHFGDGTRLSIL.

This clone was found a few times. This rearrangement joins TRBV5-6 to TRBJ1-6; D gene unclear. V lost 1 base, J lost 7 bases, and 12 bases lay in between. The CDR3 is 15 residues long. Germline V gene lookup returns CDR1 SGHDT and CDR2 YYEEEE. The CDR3 here is CASSLRTVTNSPLHF. CDR3 nucleotides: TGTGCCAGCAGCTTGCGAACGGTTACGAATTCACCCCTCCACTTT.

The rearrangement joins TRBV21-1 to TRBJ1-5; the table's D call of TRBD1 was not tested on the DNA. TRBV21-1 is tagged as a pseudogene. This CDR3 comprises 15 residues. The CDR3 region is CASSKRDRAHQPQHF. DNA for the CDR3: TGTGCCAGCAGCAAAAGGGACAGGGCTCATCAGCCCCAGCATTTT.

This CDR3 is CASMLGQPNQPQHF. In DNA form, the CDR3 reads TGTGCCAGCATGTTAGGACAGCCAAATCAGCCCCAGCATTTT. The chain links TRBV2 to TRBJ1-5; tentative D call: TRBD1 (6 bases). Germline loops: CDR1 SNHLY, CDR2 FYNNEI. The CDR3 has 14 residues. Trimming removed 7 bases at V and 4 bases at J, with 14 bases between.

This clone was picked up a small number of times. J is TRBJ1-4 and V is TRBV18; no clear D. Trimming left V 2 bases short and J 6 bases short, with 7 bases between. The CDR3 contains 13 residues. CDR1 and CDR2 from the germline V gene are KGHSH and LQKENI. CDR3 sequence (DNA): TGTGCCAGCTCACCAGGGCGGGATGAAAAACTGTTTTTT. Encoded protein: CASSPGRDEKLFF.

The chain links TRBV9 to TRBJ2-3; tentatively, D is TRBD2 (6 bases). Trimming left V 0 bases short and J 8 bases short, with 13 bases between. This CDR3 is 14 amino acids long. Per germline, CDR1 SGDLS and CDR2 YYNGEE. CDR3 residues: CASSVAHSGSTQYF. CDR3 DNA: TGTGCCAGCAGCGTAGCACATAGCGGCAGTACGCAGTATTTT.

The V call is TRBV18, the J call TRBJ2-1, with 8 bases aligning to TRBD2. The CDR3 loop spans 17 amino acids. The trim removed 2 bases at V and 3 bases at J, leaving 9 bases unmatched. CDR1 KGHSH and CDR2 LQKENI come from the germline V gene. DNA for the CDR3: TGTGCCAGCTCACCAAAGGCGGCGGGACTAGGCTACAATGAGCAGTTCTTC. Translated: CASSPKAAGLGYNEQFF.

This chain links TRBV5-5 with TRBJ2-7; D remains unclear. Trimming removed 0 bases from V and 6 bases from J, with 13 bases in between. This CDR3 spans 14 amino acids. Germline values: CDR1 SGHKS, CDR2 YYEKEE (reference sequence). The CDR3 region is CASSLGPGSVEQYF. The CDR3 nucleotides are TGTGCCAGCAGCTTGGGGCCAGGATCCGTCGAGCAGTACTTC. Supplemented by reference TRBV5-5 and TRBJ2-7, the full variable domain reads DAGVTQSPTHLIKTRGQQVTLRCSPISGHKSVSWYQQVLGQGPQFIFQYYEKEERGRGNFPDRFSARQFPNYSSELNVNALLLGDSALYLCASSLGPGSVEQYFGPGTRLTVT.

The V call is TRBV6-6, the J call TRBJ1-5, with no clear D. Per germline, CDR1 MNHNY and CDR2 SVGAGI (reference sequence). The CDR3 has 13 residues. Trimming removed 2 bases from V and 6 bases from J, with 8 bases in between. This chain's CDR3 is CASSYHRSQPQHF. CDR3 sequence (DNA): TGTGCCAGCAGTTACCACCGGTCTCAGCCCCAGCATTTT.

The CDR3 coding sequence is TGTGCCAGCAGCCAGGGACTAGTTATGGCGACCCAGTACTTC. Translated, it gives CASSQGLVMATQYF. This sequence joins TRBV6-5 and TRBJ2-5; 8 nucleotides line up with TRBD2. J was trimmed by 7 bases and V by 6 bases; bases with no gene match: 10. The CDR3 runs 14 residues. The germline V gene encodes CDR1 MNHEY and CDR2 SVGAGI.

J is TRBJ1-3 and V is TRBV3-1 (or the pseudogene TRBV3-2), with a possible D match to TRBD1 (5 bases). Germline values: CDR1 LGHDT, CDR2 YNNKEL (reference sequence). The CDR3 totals 13 residues. V dropped 4 bases and J dropped 7 bases, with 11 bases sitting between them. CDR3 loop: CASSLQGWNTIYF. The CDR3 DNA sequence: TGTGCCAGCAGCCTCCAGGGTTGGAACACCATATATTTT.

The chain is built from TRBV11-2 and TRBJ2-2; TRBD1 matches at 8 bases. The V and J ends lost 5 bases and 6 bases, in that order; junction bases with no gene match: 5. The CDR3 totals 14 residues. Germline CDR1 and CDR2: SGHAT and FQNNGV. The CDR3 bases are TGTGCCAGCAGCCTCGACAGGGGCCCCGGGGAGCTGTTTTTT. Encoded protein: CASSLDRGPGELFF.

The V gene is TRBV2, the J gene TRBJ2-7; no clear D. This CDR3 is built from 13 residues. The V end was cut by 4 bases, the J end by 6 bases, with 13 bases between. From germline, CDR1 is SNHLY and CDR2 FYNNEI. CDR3: CASSGYRTSEQYF. CDR3 bases: TGTGCCAGCAGTGGTTACAGAACCTCCGAGCAGTACTTC.

This rearrangement joins TRBV10-3 to TRBJ1-5; 8 bases are a match to TRBD1. CDR1 and CDR2 (germline): ENHRY, SYGVKD. This CDR3 is built from 12 residues. J gave up 11 bases and V 2 bases, and 2 bases lay outside the gene matches. CDR3 loop: CAISEGQGTQHF. CDR3 nucleotide sequence: TGTGCCATCAGTGAGGGACAGGGAACCCAGCATTTT.

This chain uses TRBV9 with TRBJ2-1, with TRBD2 as a possible D gene (6 bases). CDR3 length: 17 amino acids. The germline V and J ends were trimmed by 3 bases and 0 bases, with 16 bases remaining between them. Germline V gene data show CDR1 as SGDLS and CDR2 as YYNGEE. In nucleotides, the CDR3 is TGTGCCAGCAGCGCCCTAACCGGGCGGGGCTCCTACAATGAGCAGTTCTTC. Protein product: CASSALTGRGSYNEQFF. The whole variable domain, filled in from reference TRBV9 and TRBJ2-1, reads DSGVTQTPKHLITATGQRVTLRCSPRSGDLSVYWYQQSLDQGLQFLIQYYNGEERAKGNILERFSAQQFPDLHSELNLSSLELGDSALYFCASSALTGRGSYNEQFFGPGTRLTVL.

This clone was observed many times. The CDR3 nucleotides read TGTGCCAGCAGCACCAGGGGCACCGGGGAGCTGTTTTTT. It translates to CASSTRGTGELFF. The chain uses TRBV5-4 and TRBJ2-2, with a possible D match to TRBD1 (6 bases). CDR1 and CDR2 (germline): SGHNT, YYREEE (reference sequence). The CDR3 consists of 13 residues. The germline V and J ends were trimmed by 4 bases and 4 bases, with 8 bases remaining between them.

The rearrangement links TRBV27 to TRBJ2-6; 7 bases fit TRBD1. Germline-derived CDR1 and CDR2 are MNHEY and SMNVEV (reference sequence). V gave up 7 bases and J gave up 3 bases; unmatched junction bases: 3. CDR3 length equals 14 residues. The CDR3 DNA sequence: TGTGCCAGCAAACGACAGGGTGGGGCCAACGTCCTGACTTTC. Translation: CASKRQGGANVLTF.

This chain's CDR3 is CASSFSGGETQYF. The CDR3 nucleotides are TGCGCCAGCAGCTTTAGCGGGGGCGAGACCCAGTACTTC. The V call is TRBV5-1, the J call TRBJ2-5; 9 bases line up with TRBD2. The CDR3 is made up of 13 amino acids. Germline V gene lookup returns CDR1 SGHRS and CDR2 YFSETQ. V was pared by 2 bases and J by 5 bases, with 1 base of the junction left unmatched. The full variable domain, its missing parts supplied by reference TRBV5-1 and TRBJ2-5, is KAGVTQTPRYLIKTRGQQVTLSCSPISGHRSVSWYQQTPGQGLQFLFEYFSETQRNKGNFPGRFSGRQFSNSRSEMNVSTLELGDSALYLCASSFSGGETQYFGPGTRLLVL.

In this sample, this clone turned up a few times. V and J are TRBV30 and TRBJ1-2; weak D call: TRBD1 (5 bases). Germline V gene sequence: CDR1 GTSNPN, CDR2 SVGIG (reference sequence). Trimming stripped 3 bases from V and 4 bases from J, with 6 bases between. The CDR3 covers 11 residues. CDR3 residues: CAWRDSYGYTF. The CDR3 DNA reads as TGTGCCTGGAGAGACAGCTATGGCTACACCTTC.